These T cell receptor beta chains were read from a single sample in a study of blood T cell repertoires in COVID-19. Data came from immunoSEQ multiplex PCR; TCRdb stores just in-frame clones and leaves some out. This sample has 400,000 to 500,000 clones, with around 89% found just once. Sequencing used PBMCs or T cells enriched from blood (not recorded which). These receptors were taken from a woman aged 40 to 55 who had recovered from COVID-19. CDR3s leave out the opening cysteine and the closing phenylalanine or tryptophan. Each record gives: V gene, D gene, CDR3 protein. The D gene is left open where the match is weak.

V: TRBV6-4
D: NA
CDR3: ASSDSRGRDTEAF

V: TRBV5-1
D: NA
CDR3: ASSLVSGTLGTDTQY

V: TRBV5-6
D: NA
CDR3: ASSLPRPGVTGELF

V: TRBV6-2/TRBV6-3
D: NA
CDR3: ASSYSDWRYQETQY

V: TRBV4-1
D: NA
CDR3: ASSQGRSAF

V: TRBV27
D: TRBD2
CDR3: ASSGLEKSEQY

V: TRBV14
D: NA
CDR3: ASSQGPVASTYEQY

V: TRBV10-3
D: TRBD1
CDR3: AISEGRGQTDTQY

V: TRBV6-1
D: NA
CDR3: ASSEILQARDTQY

V: TRBV18
D: TRBD1
CDR3: ASSPQRGQVEAF

V: TRBV27
D: NA
CDR3: ASSSFSSPSKETQY

V: TRBV7-2
D: NA
CDR3: ASSAQPVGGYGYT

V: TRBV6-5
D: NA
CDR3: ASSYAGQSSGNTIY

V: TRBV23-1
D: NA
CDR3: ASSQGEDQETQY

V: TRBV10-3
D: TRBD1
CDR3: AISPGGLNTEAF

V: TRBV10-3
D: NA
CDR3: AISDLEEYNT

V: TRBV5-1
D: NA
CDR3: ASSLLGWEAKNIQY

V: TRBV5-1
D: TRBD1
CDR3: ASSLALGQGVDEQF

V: TRBV15
D: TRBD1
CDR3: ATSRWTGGTSGELF

V: TRBV19
D: TRBD2
CDR3: ASNQLGLAPHNEQF

V: TRBV6-2/TRBV6-3
D: TRBD1
CDR3: ASSYSHRGQSPLH

V: TRBV6-5
D: NA
CDR3: ASSPSDTSGNEQF

V: TRBV7-9
D: NA
CDR3: ASSFASGEASGYT

V: TRBV19
D: NA
CDR3: ASSIGDYGYT

V: TRBV19
D: NA
CDR3: ASSTQGSPYEQY

V: TRBV7-8
D: TRBD1
CDR3: ASSSPPRGLLKYVKEAF

V: TRBV7-2
D: TRBD1
CDR3: ASSFRQGAVSNQPQH

V: TRBV18
D: NA
CDR3: ASSPGTSDARYNEQF

V: TRBV4-3
D: TRBD2
CDR3: ASSQGLAESTDTQY

V: TRBV11-3
D: NA
CDR3: ASSLNQVDGYT

V: TRBV9
D: TRBD2
CDR3: ASSATSGRAGELF

V: TRBV5-1
D: TRBD1
CDR3: ASGTGQDGELF

V: TRBV12-3/TRBV12-4
D: NA
CDR3: ASTPTAYYGYT

V: TRBV12-5
D: TRBD2
CDR3: ASGSAWDSSGMY

V: TRBV10-2
D: TRBD2
CDR3: ASSELAGGGDTQY

V: TRBV11-3
D: NA
CDR3: ASIGGRRAGELF

V: TRBV7-2
D: NA
CDR3: ASSLVHGLEGNNEQF

V: TRBV24-1
D: NA
CDR3: ATSDLARGYEKLF

V: TRBV2
D: NA
CDR3: ATGQDSRLNGYT

V: TRBV28
D: NA
CDR3: ASSSSTGQRAQH

V: TRBV27
D: TRBD2
CDR3: ATRGGHGTYEQY

V: TRBV18
D: NA
CDR3: ASSPPGPGGEKLF

V: TRBV6-5
D: TRBD1
CDR3: ASTELAGGGFGYT

V: TRBV18
D: NA
CDR3: ASSPLQFAGQETQY

V: TRBV19
D: NA
CDR3: ASSTLYRSGGMNTEAF

V: TRBV11-3
D: TRBD1
CDR3: ASSPPGQLGGYT

V: TRBV18
D: TRBD2
CDR3: ASSPPRVAGATYEQY

V: TRBV10-3
D: NA
CDR3: AISELAGSGNTIY

V: TRBV7-2
D: NA
CDR3: ASSFQGTRRLNYGYT

V: TRBV6-1
D: NA
CDR3: ASSRRQSNQPQH

V: TRBV4-3
D: NA
CDR3: ASSQQRSPLH

V: TRBV3-1/TRBV3-2
D: TRBD1
CDR3: ASSQDEGDRGSETQY

V: TRBV3-1/TRBV3-2
D: TRBD2
CDR3: ASSQGHPGLAGGNEQF